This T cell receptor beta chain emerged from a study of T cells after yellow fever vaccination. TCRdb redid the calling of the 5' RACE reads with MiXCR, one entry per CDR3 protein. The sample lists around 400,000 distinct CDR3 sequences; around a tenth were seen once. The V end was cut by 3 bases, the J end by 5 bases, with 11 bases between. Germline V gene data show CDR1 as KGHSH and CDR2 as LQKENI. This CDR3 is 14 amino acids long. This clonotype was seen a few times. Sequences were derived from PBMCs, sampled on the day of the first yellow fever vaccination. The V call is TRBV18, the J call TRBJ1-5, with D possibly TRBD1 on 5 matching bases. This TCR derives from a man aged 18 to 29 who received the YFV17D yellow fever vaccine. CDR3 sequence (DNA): TGTGCCAGCTCACCTGGGGGAAGGGATCAGCCCCAGCATTTT. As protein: CASSPGGRDQPQHF.